The 20 T cell receptor beta chains below all came from one sample that was sequenced in a study of OX40 agonist ivuxolimab in advanced cancers. Assay: immunoSEQ multiplex PCR; the TCRdb copy retains only in-frame clones and omits some. This table holds tens of thousands of clones, roughly four fifths found once. Sequenced material: CD4+ or CD8+ T cells sorted from blood, taken in a trial of the OX40 agonist ivuxolimab. These receptor sequences come from an adult with an advanced solid tumor such as melanoma, head and neck, liver or kidney cancer.

The rearrangement uses TRBV5-1 and TRBJ2-2; no definite D call. The CDR3 is 13 amino acids. Germline lookup yields CDR1 SGHRS and CDR2 YFSETQ. V was pared by 4 bases and J by 4 bases, with 8 bases between. The CDR3 loop is CASSQSGTGELFF. CDR3 DNA: TGCGCCAGCAGCCAATCGGGCACCGGGGAGCTGTTTTTT.

The chain carries TRBV7-3 and TRBJ2-1; 11 nucleotides line up with TRBD2. CDR1 SGHTA and CDR2 FQGTGA come from the germline V gene. This CDR3 spans 16 amino acids. The junction had 15 bases not matched to a gene; V was cut back by 5 bases and J by 12 bases. The CDR3 protein is CASSPEPGLAGARQFF. In DNA, the CDR3 is TGTGCCAGCAGCCCCGAACCCGGACTAGCGGGTGCCCGGCAGTTCTTC.

V is TRBV19 and J is TRBJ2-3, with D perhaps matching TRBD1 or TRBD2 (6 bases each). Germline V CDR1 and CDR2: LNHDA, SQIVND (reference sequence). V gave up 0 bases and J gave up 1 base, with 23 bases separating them. The CDR3 consists of 20 residues. The DNA for the CDR3 is TGTGCCAGTAGTATAGATAGTCGAGGGGGGAAAGCTCGGCGCACAGATACGCAGTATTTT. Protein product: CASSIDSRGGKARRTDTQYF. The full variable domain, rest sourced from reference TRBV19 and TRBJ2-3, is DGGITQSPKYLFRKEGQNVTLSCEQNLNHDAMYWYRQDPGQGLRLIYYSQIVNDFQKGDIAEGYSVSREKKESFPLTVTSAQKNPTAFYLCASSIDSRGGKARRTDTQYFGPGTRLTVL.

The chain links TRBV6-5 to TRBJ2-3, with D possibly TRBD1 on 6 matching bases. V was clipped by 2 bases and J by 5 bases, with 11 bases between them. Germline-derived CDR1 and CDR2 are MNHEY and SVGAGI. This CDR3 is 14 amino acids long. The CDR3 loop is CASSYRQGKDTQYF. CDR3 nucleotide sequence: TGTGCCAGCAGTTACAGGCAGGGGAAAGATACGCAGTATTTT.

The CDR3, as DNA: TGTGCCATCAGTGAGTCCGGGGTGGACACTGAAGCTTTCTTT. Its translation is CAISESGVDTEAFF. The chain recombines TRBV10-3 with TRBJ1-1; D unclear. The V gene's germline CDR1 is ENHRY and CDR2 SYGVKD. V was trimmed by 0 bases and J by 3 bases, leaving 8 bases between them. This CDR3 is built from 14 residues.

This chain joins TRBV6-1 and TRBJ2-1; unclear D gene. This CDR3 is built from 11 residues. V was clipped by 7 bases and J by 4 bases, with 5 bases between them. Germline V gene sequence: CDR1 MNHNS, CDR2 SASEGT. The CDR3 here is CASTLYNEQFF. The CDR3 DNA follows: TGTGCCAGCACCTTATACAATGAGCAGTTCTTC.

The genes are TRBV7-2 and TRBJ2-1; tentative D call: TRBD2 (5 bases). The CDR3 is 13 amino acids. Germline CDR1 is SGHTA and CDR2 is FQGNSA. The V end was cut by 5 bases, the J end by 6 bases, with 11 bases between. CDR3 sequence (DNA): TGTGCCAGCAGCCTCACTAGAGGCAATGAGCAGTTCTTC. Protein sequence: CASSLTRGNEQFF. Supplemented by reference TRBV7-2 and TRBJ2-1, the full variable domain reads GAGVSQSPSNKVTEKGKDVELRCDPISGHTALYWYRQSLGQGLEFLIYFQGNSAPDKSGLPSDRFSAERTGGSVSTLTIQRTQQEDSAVYLCASSLTRGNEQFFGPGTRLTVL.

The V and J genes are TRBV6-5 and TRBJ2-1, with D tentatively TRBD2 (6 bases). CDR3 size: 13 residues. The V end was cut by 5 bases, the J end by 5 bases, with 10 bases between. Germline V gives CDR1 MNHEY, CDR2 SVGAGI. The CDR3: CASSPRLDNEQFF. The CDR3 DNA is TGTGCCAGCAGTCCGAGACTAGACAATGAGCAGTTCTTC.

The rearrangement links TRBV9 to TRBJ1-2; D remains unclear. The CDR3 loop spans 14 amino acids. Deletions cut 1 base from V and 2 bases from J, with 9 bases between. CDR1 is SGDLS, CDR2 YYNGEE, per germline. The CDR3 loop is CASSVTTDNYGYTF. The CDR3 nucleotides read TGTGCCAGCAGCGTAACAACGGACAACTATGGCTACACCTTC.

This clone turned up a few times. This chain connects TRBV5-8 to TRBJ2-1; tentatively, D is TRBD1 (6 bases). V was pared by 2 bases and J by 8 bases, with 17 bases between. This CDR3 has 15 residues. CDR1 is SGHTS, CDR2 YDEGEE, per germline. CDR3 sequence reads: CASSLSGAARDEQFF. In DNA, the CDR3 is TGTGCCAGCAGCTTATCAGGGGCGGCACGGGATGAGCAGTTCTTC. Supplemented by reference TRBV5-8 and TRBJ2-1, the full variable domain reads EAGVTQSPTHLIKTRGQQATLRCSPISGHTSVYWYQQALGLGLQFLLWYDEGEERNRGNFPPRFSGRQFPNYSSELNVNALELEDSALYLCASSLSGAARDEQFFGPGTRLTVL.

The chain uses TRBV4-1 and TRBJ2-7, with D perhaps given as TRBD1 or TRBD2 (6 bases each). Looked up from germline, CDR1 is MGHRA and CDR2 is YSYEKL. The CDR3 contains 13 residues. Deletions cut 4 bases from V and 4 bases from J, with 11 bases between. CDR3 sequence: CASSPGGGYEQYF. The DNA for the CDR3 is TGCGCCAGCAGCCCAGGAGGGGGTTACGAGCAGTACTTC.

The J gene is TRBJ2-2, the V gene TRBV6-6, with 8 bases lining up with TRBD1. Trimming took 2 bases from V and 6 from J; bases not matched to a gene: 2. The CDR3 consists of 14 residues. Germline V gene lookup returns CDR1 MNHNY and CDR2 SVGAGI (reference sequence). CDR3 DNA sequence: TGTGCCAGCAGTTACAGGACAGGGTCCGGGGAGCTGTTTTTT. It codes for CASSYRTGSGELFF.

V and J are TRBV6-6 and TRBJ1-1; D ambiguous. The CDR3 consists of 15 residues. Between the trimmed V and J ends, which lost 6 bases and 5 bases, there was a span of 19 bases. CDR1 and CDR2 (germline): MNHNY, SVGAGI (reference sequence). In DNA form, the CDR3 reads TGTGCCAGCAGATTGGAGAGGGAAAGGGAGACTGAAGCTTTCTTT. It codes for CASRLERERETEAFF.

CDR3 sequence (DNA): TGCGCCAGCAGCCGTGCCTTCTACACTGAAGCTTTCTTT. Its protein product is CASSRAFYTEAFF. The chain has TRBV4-3 and TRBJ1-1; D gene uncertain. This CDR3 has 13 residues. The germline CDR1 and CDR2 sequences are LGHNA and YSLEER. V shed 4 bases and J shed 3 bases, with 9 bases lying between them.

This clone was recorded once. The rearrangement links TRBV5-6 to TRBJ1-3; D call uncertain. The germline V gene encodes CDR1 SGHDT and CDR2 YYEEEE. This CDR3 comprises 12 residues. V lost 3 bases and J lost 7, with 8 bases in between. The CDR3 is CASSSAWNTIYF. CDR3 in DNA: TGTGCCAGCAGCTCCGCATGGAACACCATATATTTT.

J is TRBJ1-4 and V is TRBV7-9; D is unclear. CDR1 and CDR2 (germline): SEHNR, FQNEAQ (reference sequence). The length of the CDR3 is 14 residues. Trimming stripped 4 bases from V and 6 bases from J, with 12 bases between. The CDR3 DNA follows: TGTGCCAGCAGCTCCAACACCGGGGATGAAAAACTGTTTTTT. This sequence encodes CASSSNTGDEKLFF.

The genes are TRBV5-1 and TRBJ2-1; 14 bases agree with TRBD2. Germline trimming cut 4 bases from V and 7 bases from J; bases unmatched to any gene: 13. Per germline, CDR1 SGHRS and CDR2 YFSETQ. CDR3 size: 18 residues. The CDR3 DNA reads TGCGCCAGCAGCCCGGTCCCGGGACTAGCGGGAGTGACGAATGAGCAGTTCTTC. The encoded protein is CASSPVPGLAGVTNEQFF.

This chain links TRBV7-9 with TRBJ2-3; 14 nucleotides line up with TRBD2. V shed 5 bases and J 1 base; nucleotides not matched to a gene: 11. The CDR3 totals 19 residues. Germline CDR1 is SEHNR and CDR2 is FQNEAQ (reference sequence). The CDR3 DNA reads as TGTGCCAGCAGCCCGGGACTAGCGGGGGTTCCGTGGGGCACAGATACGCAGTATTTT. It specifies CASSPGLAGVPWGTDTQYF. Full variable domain (missing parts from reference TRBV7-9 and TRBJ2-3): DTGVSQNPRHKITKRGQNVTFRCDPISEHNRLYWYRQTLGQGPEFLTYFQNEAQLEKSRLLSDRFSAERPKGSFSTLEIQRTEQGDSAMYLCASSPGLAGVPWGTDTQYFGPGTRLTVL.

This chain joins TRBV7-3 and TRBJ2-7; TRBD2 aligns across 8 bases. CDR3 length equals 16 residues. With V trimmed by 5 bases and J by 9 bases, 18 bases remained unmatched. Looked up from germline, CDR1 is SGHTA and CDR2 is FQGTGA. The chain's CDR3 is CASSPGGSGGTGRQYF. The CDR3 DNA reads as TGTGCCAGCAGCCCCGGCGGAAGCGGGGGAACTGGGAGGCAGTACTTC.

V is TRBV18 and J is TRBJ1-2; a weak D match, TRBD1 (6 bases). The V end lost 0 bases, the J end lost 5 bases, and 19 bases lay between the germline ends. Per germline, CDR1 KGHSH and CDR2 LQKENI. There are 17 residues in the CDR3. Written as DNA, the CDR3 is TGTGCCAGCTCACCACCCTCAATAAAGACAGGAAAATATGGCTACACCTTC. Translating it yields CASSPPSIKTGKYGYTF.